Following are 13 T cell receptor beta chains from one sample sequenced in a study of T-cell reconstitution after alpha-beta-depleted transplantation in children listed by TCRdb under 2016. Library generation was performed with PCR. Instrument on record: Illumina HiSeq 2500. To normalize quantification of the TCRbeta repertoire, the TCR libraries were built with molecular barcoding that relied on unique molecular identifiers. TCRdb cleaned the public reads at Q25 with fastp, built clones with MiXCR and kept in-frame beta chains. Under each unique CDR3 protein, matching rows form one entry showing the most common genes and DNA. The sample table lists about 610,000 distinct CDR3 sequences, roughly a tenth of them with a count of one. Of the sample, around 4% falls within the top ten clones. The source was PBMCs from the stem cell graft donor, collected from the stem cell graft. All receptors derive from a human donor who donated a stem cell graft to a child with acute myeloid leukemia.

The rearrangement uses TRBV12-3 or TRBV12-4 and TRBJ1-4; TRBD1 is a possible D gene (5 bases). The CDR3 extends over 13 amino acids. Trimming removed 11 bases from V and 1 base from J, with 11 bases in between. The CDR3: CASGGITNEKLFF. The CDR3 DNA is TGTGCCTCGGGGGGGATAACTAATGAAAAACTGTTTTTT.

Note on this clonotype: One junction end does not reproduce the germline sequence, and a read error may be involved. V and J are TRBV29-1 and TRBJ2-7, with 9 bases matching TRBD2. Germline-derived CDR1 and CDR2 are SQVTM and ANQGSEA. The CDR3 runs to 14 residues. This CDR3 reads CSVEATSGSYEQYF. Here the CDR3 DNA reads TGCAGCGTGGAAGCGACTAGCGGATCCTACGAGCAGTACTTC.

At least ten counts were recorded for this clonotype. CDR3: CAWITHPEPFPSSYNEQFF. CDR3 sequence (DNA): TGTGCCTGGATTACACACCCCGAGCCCTTCCCGAGCTCCTACAATGAGCAGTTCTTC. The gene calls are TRBV30 and TRBJ2-1; no definite D call. The V end lost 4 bases, the J end lost 0 bases, and 25 bases lay between the germline ends. From germline, CDR1 is GTSNPN and CDR2 SVGIG (reference sequence). CDR3 length equals 19 residues. Variable domain in full (rest from reference TRBV30 and TRBJ2-1): SQTIHQWPATLVQPVGSPLSLECTVEGTSNPNLYWYRQAAGRGLQLLFYSVGIGQISSEVPQNLSASRPQDRQFILSSKKLLLSDSGFYLCAWITHPEPFPSSYNEQFFGPGTRLTVL.

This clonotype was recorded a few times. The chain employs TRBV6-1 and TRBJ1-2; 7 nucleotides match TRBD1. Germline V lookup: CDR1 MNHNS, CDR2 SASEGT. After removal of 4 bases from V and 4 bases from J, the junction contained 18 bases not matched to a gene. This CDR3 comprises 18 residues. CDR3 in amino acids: CASSGTNIPGSGGYGYTF. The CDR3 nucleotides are TGTGCCAGCAGTGGAACCAATATCCCCGGTTCAGGGGGCTATGGCTACACCTTC.

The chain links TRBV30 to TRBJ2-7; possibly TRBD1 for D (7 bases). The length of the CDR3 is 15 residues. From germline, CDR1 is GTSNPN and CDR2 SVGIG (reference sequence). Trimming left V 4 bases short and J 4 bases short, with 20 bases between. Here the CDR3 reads CAWTEGGPRGYEQYF. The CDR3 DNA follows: TGTGCCTGGACCGAGGGGGGACCCAGGGGGTACGAGCAGTACTTC.

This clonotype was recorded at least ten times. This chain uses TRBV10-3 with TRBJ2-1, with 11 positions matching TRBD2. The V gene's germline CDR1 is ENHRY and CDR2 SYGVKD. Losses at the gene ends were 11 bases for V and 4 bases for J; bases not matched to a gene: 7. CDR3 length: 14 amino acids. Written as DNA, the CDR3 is TGTGCCGTAGCGGGACTAGCGGCTTACAATGAGCAGTTCTTC. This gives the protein CAVAGLAAYNEQFF.

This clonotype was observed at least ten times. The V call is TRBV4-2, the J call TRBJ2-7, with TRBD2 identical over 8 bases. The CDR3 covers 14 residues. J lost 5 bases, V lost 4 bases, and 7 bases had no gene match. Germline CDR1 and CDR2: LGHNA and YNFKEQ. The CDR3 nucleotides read TGTGCCAGCAGCCCCTATAGCGGGACCGACGAGCAGTACTTC. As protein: CASSPYSGTDEQYF.

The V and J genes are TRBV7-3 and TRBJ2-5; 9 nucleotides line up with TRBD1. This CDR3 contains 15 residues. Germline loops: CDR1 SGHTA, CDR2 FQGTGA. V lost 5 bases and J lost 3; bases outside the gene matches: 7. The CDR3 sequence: CASSAGDREKETQYF. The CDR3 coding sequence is TGTGCCAGCAGCGCCGGGGACAGGGAAAAAGAGACCCAGTACTTC.

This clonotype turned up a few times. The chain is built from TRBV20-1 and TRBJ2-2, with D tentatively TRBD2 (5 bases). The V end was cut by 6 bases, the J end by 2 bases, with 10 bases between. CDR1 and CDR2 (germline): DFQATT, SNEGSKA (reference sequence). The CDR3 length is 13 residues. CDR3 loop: CSAGESNTGELFF. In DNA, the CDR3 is TGCAGTGCGGGAGAATCCAACACCGGGGAGCTGTTTTTT.

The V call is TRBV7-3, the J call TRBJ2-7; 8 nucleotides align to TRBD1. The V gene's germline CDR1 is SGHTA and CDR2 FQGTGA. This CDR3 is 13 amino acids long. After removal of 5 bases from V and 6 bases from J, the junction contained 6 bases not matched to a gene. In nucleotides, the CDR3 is TGTGCCAGCAGCATCGGAACAGGGGGCGAGCAGTACTTC. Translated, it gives CASSIGTGGEQYF.

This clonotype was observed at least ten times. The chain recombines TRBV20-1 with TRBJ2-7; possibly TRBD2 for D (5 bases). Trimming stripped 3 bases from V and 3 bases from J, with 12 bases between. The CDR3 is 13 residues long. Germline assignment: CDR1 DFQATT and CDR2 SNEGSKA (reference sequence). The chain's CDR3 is CSASSGLGYEQYF. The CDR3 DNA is TGCAGTGCTAGTTCGGGGTTGGGCTACGAGCAGTACTTC.

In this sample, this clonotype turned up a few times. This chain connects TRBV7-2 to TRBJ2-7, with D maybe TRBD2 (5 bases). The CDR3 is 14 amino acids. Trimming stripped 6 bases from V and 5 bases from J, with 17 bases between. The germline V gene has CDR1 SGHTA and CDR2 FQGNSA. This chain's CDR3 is CASRLAAGSNEQYF. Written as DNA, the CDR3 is TGTGCCAGCAGGCTTGCTGCGGGTAGTAACGAGCAGTACTTC.

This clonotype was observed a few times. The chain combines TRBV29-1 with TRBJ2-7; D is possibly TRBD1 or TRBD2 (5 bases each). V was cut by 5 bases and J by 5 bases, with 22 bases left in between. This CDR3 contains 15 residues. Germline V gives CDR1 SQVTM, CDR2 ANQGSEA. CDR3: CSVYGGTGPSNEQYF. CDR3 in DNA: TGCAGCGTTTATGGGGGAACGGGACCGTCCAACGAGCAGTACTTC.